This T cell receptor beta chain emerged from a study of blood T cell repertoires in COVID-19. Looking at the study overall: From the United States, Italy and Spain came samples of acute and convalescent COVID-19.

Original processing notes: Estimated nucleated cell counts came from reference gene primer amplification. TCRdb's table, derived via immunoSEQ multiplex PCR, lists solely in-frame clones and lacks some. The DNA was the basis for D and trimming; V, J and clone size are from that table. The repertoire holds under 250,000 clones, with around four fifths as singletons. V lost 6 bases, J lost 7 bases, and 13 bases lay in between. This CDR3 is built from 11 residues. The germline V gene encodes CDR1 GTSNPN and CDR2 SVGIG (reference sequence). Sequenced: peripheral blood. The TCR sequence derives from a middle-aged man with active or convalescent COVID-19. The chain links TRBV30 to TRBJ2-7, with D possibly TRBD2 on 6 matching bases. The CDR3: CACHQGGEQYF. The CDR3 DNA reads TGTGCCTGTCACCAGGGAGGAGAGCAGTACTTC.